This T cell receptor beta chain came from a study of blood T cells in healthy people across ages. Whole-study results and caveats: For the donors, CMV status was unknown and possibly confounded expanded clonotype changes.

As concerns this clonotype: Its cognate antigen is unknown.

The second PCR ran about 6 to 12 cycles with a sample-barcoded 5' primer and J-beta primers. TCRdb called the 5' RACE reads again in MiXCR, with one record for every CDR3 protein. In the table there are roughly 1,800,000 distinct CDR3 sequences, just under 50% of which are singletons. V dropped 5 bases and J dropped 4 bases, with 10 bases sitting between them. There are 13 residues in the CDR3. Germline V CDR1 and CDR2: SGHTA, FQGNSA. The sample consisted of blood. The chain is built from TRBV7-2 and TRBJ2-3, with D hard to call. The TCR was taken from a woman aged 40 to 50 in good health. This CDR3 is CASSRFLADTQYF. The CDR3 DNA reads as TGTGCCAGCAGCAGATTTCTCGCAGATACGCAGTATTTT.